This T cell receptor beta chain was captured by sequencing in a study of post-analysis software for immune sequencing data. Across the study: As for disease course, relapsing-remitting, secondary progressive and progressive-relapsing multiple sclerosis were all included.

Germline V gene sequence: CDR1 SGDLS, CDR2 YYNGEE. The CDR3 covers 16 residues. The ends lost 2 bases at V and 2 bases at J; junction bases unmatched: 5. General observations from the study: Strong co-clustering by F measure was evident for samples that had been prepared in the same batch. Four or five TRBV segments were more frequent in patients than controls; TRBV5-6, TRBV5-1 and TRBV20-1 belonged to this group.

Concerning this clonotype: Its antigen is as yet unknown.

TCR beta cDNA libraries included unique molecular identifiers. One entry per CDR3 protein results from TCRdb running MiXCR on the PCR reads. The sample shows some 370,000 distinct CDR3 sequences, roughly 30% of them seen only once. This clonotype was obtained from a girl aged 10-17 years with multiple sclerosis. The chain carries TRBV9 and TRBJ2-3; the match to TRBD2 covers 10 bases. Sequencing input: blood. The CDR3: CASSVGTSEFTDTQYF. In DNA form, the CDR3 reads TGTGCCAGCAGCGTCGGGACTAGCGAGTTCACAGATACGCAGTATTTT.